This T cell receptor (beta chain) was identified in a study of blood T cell repertoires in COVID-19 (dated by TCRdb to about 2020). With respect to the entire study: The collaborator samples originated in the United States, Italy and Spain and spanned the acute and convalescent phases of COVID-19. The material from the prospective study consisted of cDNA or gDNA derived from T cells, B-cell-depleted T cells, or PBMCs. The samples were drawn from the first 160 participants of the ongoing ImmuneRACE study and from roughly 1,300 subjects provided by 6 global collaborators. The repertoires were released in a freely available public database intended as a resource for research on the immune response to SARS-CoV-2. Where available, HLA class I and class II types were obtained from metadata supplied by the sample provider rather than from assay-based typing. The dataset comprised deeply sampled blood TCRbeta repertoires from subjects exposed to, actively infected with, or recovered from COVID-19. The sample metadata nearly always contained a de-identified subject ID, COVID-19 status, age in years and sex.

Summary of the overall study and its limitations: How much clinical and demographic metadata was included differed by source and by participant, and the metadata was provided uncurated.

As to this clone: Its target antigen remains unknown. Base-call qualities are not available, and no considerably larger clone is one nucleotide away.

Compared with germline, V lacks 1 base and J lacks 1 base; bases without a gene match: 8. The CDR3 starts with the cysteine, ends with the phenylalanine, and has 20 residues. The DNA shown is the 60-base CDR3, in frame from base 1. From the germline V gene (reference sequence), CDR1 is LNHDA and CDR2 is SQIVND. Each collaborating institution followed its own protocols to collect whole blood in K2EDTA tubes. For TCRbeta analysis, collaborator samples were shipped as frozen whole blood, as isolated PBMCs, or as DNA extracted from either sample type. TCRbeta CDR3 regions were amplified from genomic DNA using the immunoSEQ Assay, a bias-controlled multiplex PCR. Per the original workflow: Nucleated cell counts per sample were estimated from amplification of reference gene primers within the assay. Sequence reads were collapsed and filtered to measure the absolute abundance of every unique TCRbeta CDR3 rearrangement. For each sample, productive Simpson clonality was calculated by taking the square root of Simpson's diversity index across productive rearrangements. Sourced from immuneACCESS, this table was stored by TCRdb with only in-frame sequences that have V and J called. A share of the clones is absent; for the studies checked, an unresolved V gene accounts for under half, and the remainder has no known explanation. Clone size and the V and J calls come from that table; the DNA yielded D and trimming. A total of approximately 270,000 clones appear in this sample, 80% to 90% of them only once. The ten largest clonotypes hold around 0.88% of the sample.

The sample taken for sequencing was peripheral blood. This receptor was taken from a man in his thirties or forties with acute or convalescent COVID-19. This chain joins TRBV19 to TRBJ2-1; a stretch of 15 junction bases matches TRBD2. The CDR3 reads CASSIGVLGLAGGSYNEQFF. The sequenced DNA is TGTGCCAGTAGTATAGGTGTGTTGGGACTAGCGGGAGGATCCTACAATGAGCAGTTCTTC.